This T cell receptor (beta chain) was captured in a study of T cell changes during pregnancy in multiple sclerosis (dated by TCRdb to about 2019). Background on the whole study: The study looked at changes in the T cell repertoire across pregnancy in women with multiple sclerosis.

Receptors were amplified or captured by the immunoSEQ multiplex PCR assay. Imported from immuneACCESS, the table was reduced by TCRdb to in-frame sequences with V and J called. These copies leave out some clones; in studies compared against another copy, an unresolved V gene accounts for under half, and the cause of the remainder is not known. This sample is represented by some 110,000 clones; under 95% of them were singletons. About 1.5% of the sample is in the top ten clones. Comment on this clone: Its antigen target is currently unknown. No base quality information exists; no much larger clone differs at one position. The sample carries other DNA sequences with the same CDR3.

From its cysteine to its phenylalanine, the CDR3 spans 13 amino acids. Only the CDR3 region is kept as DNA, spanning 39 bases read in frame from base 1. The germline V gene specifies SGDLS as CDR1 and YYNGEE as CDR2. V drops 2 bases and J drops 0 bases, leaving 6 bases in between. This TCR was sampled from a female donor with multiple sclerosis, enrolled in a pregnancy study. The chain couples TRBV9 to TRBJ2-7, with TRBD1 tentatively as D gene (6 bases match). The starting material was peripheral blood, obtained before pregnancy. The DNA sequence is TGTGCCAGCAGCGTGGACAGCTCCTACGAGCAGTACTTC. Its protein is CASSVDSSYEQYF.